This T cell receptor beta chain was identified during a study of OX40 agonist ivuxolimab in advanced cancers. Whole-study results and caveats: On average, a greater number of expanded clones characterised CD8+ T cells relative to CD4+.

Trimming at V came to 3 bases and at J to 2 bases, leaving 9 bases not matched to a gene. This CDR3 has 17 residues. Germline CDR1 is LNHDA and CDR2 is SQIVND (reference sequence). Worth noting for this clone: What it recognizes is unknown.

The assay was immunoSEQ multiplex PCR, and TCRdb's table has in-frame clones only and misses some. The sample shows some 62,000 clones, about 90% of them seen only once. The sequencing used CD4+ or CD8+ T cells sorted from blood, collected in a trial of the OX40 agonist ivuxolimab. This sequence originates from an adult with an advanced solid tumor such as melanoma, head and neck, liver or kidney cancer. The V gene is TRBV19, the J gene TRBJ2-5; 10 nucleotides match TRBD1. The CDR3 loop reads CASSMLRDRGDQETQYF. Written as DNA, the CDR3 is TGTGCCAGTAGTATGCTCCGGGACAGGGGAGATCAAGAGACCCAGTACTTC.